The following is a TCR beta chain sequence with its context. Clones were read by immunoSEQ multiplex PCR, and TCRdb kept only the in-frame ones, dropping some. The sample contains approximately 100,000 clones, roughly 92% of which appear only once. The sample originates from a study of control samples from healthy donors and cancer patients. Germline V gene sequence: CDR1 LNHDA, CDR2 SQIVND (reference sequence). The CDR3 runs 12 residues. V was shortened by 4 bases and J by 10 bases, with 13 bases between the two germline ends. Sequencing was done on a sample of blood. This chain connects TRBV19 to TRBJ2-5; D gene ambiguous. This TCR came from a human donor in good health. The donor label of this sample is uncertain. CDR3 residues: CASSNGIGIQYF. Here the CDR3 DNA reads TGTGCCAGTAGTAACGGTATTGGGATCCAGTACTTC.